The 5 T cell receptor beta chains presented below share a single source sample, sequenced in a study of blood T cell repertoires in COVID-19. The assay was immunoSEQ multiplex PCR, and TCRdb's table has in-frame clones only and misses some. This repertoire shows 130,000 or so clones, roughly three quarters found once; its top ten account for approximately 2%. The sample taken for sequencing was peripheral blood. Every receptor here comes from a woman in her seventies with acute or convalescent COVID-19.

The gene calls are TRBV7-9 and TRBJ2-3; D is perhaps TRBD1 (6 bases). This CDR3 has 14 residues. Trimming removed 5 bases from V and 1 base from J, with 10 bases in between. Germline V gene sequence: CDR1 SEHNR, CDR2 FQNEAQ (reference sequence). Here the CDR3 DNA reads TGTGCCAGCAGCACCTGGACAGGCACAGATACGCAGTATTTT. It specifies CASSTWTGTDTQYF.

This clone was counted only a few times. The CDR3 reads CASTRGGGNYNEQFF. The CDR3, as DNA: TGTGCCAGCACCCGAGGGGGAGGGAACTACAATGAGCAGTTCTTC. The V call is TRBV7-9, the J call TRBJ2-1; possibly TRBD2 for D (7 bases). Germline values: CDR1 SEHNR, CDR2 FQNEAQ (reference sequence). With 7 bases removed from V and 3 bases from J, the gap between germline ends came to 16 bases. There are 15 residues in the CDR3.

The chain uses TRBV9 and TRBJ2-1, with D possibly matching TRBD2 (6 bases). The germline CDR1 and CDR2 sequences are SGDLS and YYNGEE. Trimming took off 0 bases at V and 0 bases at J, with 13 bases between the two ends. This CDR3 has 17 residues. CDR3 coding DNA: TGTGCCAGCAGCGTAGAGGCGGGCGGGGCCTCCTACAATGAGCAGTTCTTC. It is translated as CASSVEAGGASYNEQFF.

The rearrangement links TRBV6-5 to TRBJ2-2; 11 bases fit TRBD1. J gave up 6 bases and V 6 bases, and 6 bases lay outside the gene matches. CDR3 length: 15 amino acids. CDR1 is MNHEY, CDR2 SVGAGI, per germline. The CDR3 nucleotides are TGTGCCAGCAGCTATGGGACAGGGGGGGCCGGGGAGCTGTTTTTT. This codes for CASSYGTGGAGELFF.

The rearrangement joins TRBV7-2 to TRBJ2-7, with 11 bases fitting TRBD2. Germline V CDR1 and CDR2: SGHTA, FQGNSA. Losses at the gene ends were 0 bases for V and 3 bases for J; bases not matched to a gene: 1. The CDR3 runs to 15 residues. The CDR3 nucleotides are TGTGCCAGCAGCTTAGCTAGCGGGGGGGACTACGAGCAGTACTTC. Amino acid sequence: CASSLASGGDYEQYF.